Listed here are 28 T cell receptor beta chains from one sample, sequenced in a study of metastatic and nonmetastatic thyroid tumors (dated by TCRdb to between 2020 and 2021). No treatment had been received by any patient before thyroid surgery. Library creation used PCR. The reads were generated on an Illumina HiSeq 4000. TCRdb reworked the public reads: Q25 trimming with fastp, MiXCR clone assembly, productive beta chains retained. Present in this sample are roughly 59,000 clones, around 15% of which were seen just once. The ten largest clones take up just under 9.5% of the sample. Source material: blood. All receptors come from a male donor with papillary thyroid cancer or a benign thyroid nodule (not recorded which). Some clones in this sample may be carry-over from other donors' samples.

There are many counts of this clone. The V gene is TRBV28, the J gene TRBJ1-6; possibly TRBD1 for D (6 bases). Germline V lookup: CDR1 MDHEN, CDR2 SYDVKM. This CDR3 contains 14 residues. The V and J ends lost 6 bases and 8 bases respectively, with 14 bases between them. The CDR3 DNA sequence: TGTGCCAGCAGCCGACAGGCTGGGGATTCACCCCTCCACTTT. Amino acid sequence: CASSRQAGDSPLHF.

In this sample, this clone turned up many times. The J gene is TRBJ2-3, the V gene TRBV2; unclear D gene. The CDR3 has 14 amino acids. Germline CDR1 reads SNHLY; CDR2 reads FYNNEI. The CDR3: CFLKRLGNTDTQYF. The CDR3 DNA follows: TGTTTTCTCAAACGGTTAGGGAACACAGATACGCAGTATTTT.

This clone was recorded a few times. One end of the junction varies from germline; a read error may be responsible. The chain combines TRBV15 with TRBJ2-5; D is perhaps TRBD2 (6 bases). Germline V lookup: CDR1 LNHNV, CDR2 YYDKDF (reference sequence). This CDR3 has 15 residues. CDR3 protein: CATSGDRAAGNTQYF. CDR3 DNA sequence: TGTGCCACCAGCGGAGATAGGGCGGCGGGGAATACCCAGTACTTC.

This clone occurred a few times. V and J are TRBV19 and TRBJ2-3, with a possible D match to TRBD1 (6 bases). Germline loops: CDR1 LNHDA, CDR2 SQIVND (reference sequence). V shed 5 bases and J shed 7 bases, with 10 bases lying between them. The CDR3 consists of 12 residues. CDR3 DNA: TGTGCCAGTAGTCACAGGGAAAATACGCAGTATTTT. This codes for CASSHRENTQYF.

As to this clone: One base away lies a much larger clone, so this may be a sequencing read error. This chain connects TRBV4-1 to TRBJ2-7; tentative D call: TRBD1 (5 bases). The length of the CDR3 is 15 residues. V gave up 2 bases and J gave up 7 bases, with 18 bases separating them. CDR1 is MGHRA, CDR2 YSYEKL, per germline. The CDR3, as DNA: TGCGCCAGCAGCCAATATCCCCAGGGATCCAGGGAGCAGTACTTC. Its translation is CASSQYPQGSREQYF.

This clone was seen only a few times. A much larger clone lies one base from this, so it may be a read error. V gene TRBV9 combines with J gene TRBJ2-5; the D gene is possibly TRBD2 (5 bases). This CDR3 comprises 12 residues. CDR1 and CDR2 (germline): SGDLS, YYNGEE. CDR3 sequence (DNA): TGTGTCAGCAGCGGAAGTGAGGAGACCCAGTACTTC. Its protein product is CVSSGSEETQYF.

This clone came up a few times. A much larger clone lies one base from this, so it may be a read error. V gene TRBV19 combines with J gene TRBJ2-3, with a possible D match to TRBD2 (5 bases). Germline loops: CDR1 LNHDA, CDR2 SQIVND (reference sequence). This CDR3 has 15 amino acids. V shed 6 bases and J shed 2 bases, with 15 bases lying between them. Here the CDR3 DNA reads TGTGCCAGTAGCCGTTCCCTAGGACTCACAGATACGCAGTATTTT. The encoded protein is CASSRSLGLTDTQYF. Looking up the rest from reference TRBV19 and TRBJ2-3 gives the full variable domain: DGGITQSPKYLFRKEGQNVTLSCEQNLNHDAMYWYRQDPGQGLRLIYYSQIVNDFQKGDIAEGYSVSREKKESFPLTVTSAQKNPTAFYLCASSRSLGLTDTQYFGPGTRLTVL.

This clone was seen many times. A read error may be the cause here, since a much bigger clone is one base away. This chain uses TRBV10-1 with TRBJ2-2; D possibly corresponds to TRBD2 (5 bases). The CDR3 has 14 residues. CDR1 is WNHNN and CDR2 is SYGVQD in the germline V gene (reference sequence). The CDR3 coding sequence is TGCGCCAGCAGTGAAGGGTTAATCACCGGGGAGCTGCTTTTT. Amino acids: CASSEGLITGELLF.

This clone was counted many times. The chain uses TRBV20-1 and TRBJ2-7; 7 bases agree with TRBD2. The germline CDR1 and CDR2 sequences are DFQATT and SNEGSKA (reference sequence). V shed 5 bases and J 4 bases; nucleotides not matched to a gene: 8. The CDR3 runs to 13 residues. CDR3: CSAPGLGLYEQYV. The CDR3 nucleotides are TGCAGTGCTCCCGGACTAGGGTTATACGAGCAGTACGTC.

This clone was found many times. Here the CDR3 reads CASSLRSLVQGRHEQFF. CDR3 sequence (DNA): TGCGCCAGCAGCTTGAGGTCCCTCGTACAGGGCCGTCATGAGCAGTTCTTC. This chain uses TRBV5-1 with TRBJ2-1, with TRBD1 as a possible D gene (6 bases). Trimming pared 1 base from V and 8 bases from J, leaving 22 bases between. This CDR3 has 17 amino acids. The germline CDR1 and CDR2 sequences are SGHRS and YFSETQ.

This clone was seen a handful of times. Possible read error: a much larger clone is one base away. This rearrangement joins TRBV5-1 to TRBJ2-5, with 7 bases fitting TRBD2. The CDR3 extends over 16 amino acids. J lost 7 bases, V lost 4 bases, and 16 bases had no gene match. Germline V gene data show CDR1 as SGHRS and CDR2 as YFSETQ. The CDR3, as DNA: TGCGCCAGCAGCGCGCGGGGGATTCGAGAAAGTGGGACCCAGTACTTC. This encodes CASSARGIRESGTQYF. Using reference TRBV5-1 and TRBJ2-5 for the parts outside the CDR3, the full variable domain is KAGVTQTPRYLIKTRGQQVTLSCSPISGHRSVSWYQQTPGQGLQFLFEYFSETQRNKGNFPGRFSGRQFSNSRSEMNVSTLELGDSALYLCASSARGIRESGTQYFGPGTRLLVL.

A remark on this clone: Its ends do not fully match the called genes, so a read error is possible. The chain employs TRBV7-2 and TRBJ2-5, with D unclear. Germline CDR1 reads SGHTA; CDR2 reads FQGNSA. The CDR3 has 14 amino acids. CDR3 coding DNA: TGTGTCAGCGCCTTCCCCCCCATGAGAGAGACCCAGTACTTC. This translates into CVSAFPPMRETQYF.

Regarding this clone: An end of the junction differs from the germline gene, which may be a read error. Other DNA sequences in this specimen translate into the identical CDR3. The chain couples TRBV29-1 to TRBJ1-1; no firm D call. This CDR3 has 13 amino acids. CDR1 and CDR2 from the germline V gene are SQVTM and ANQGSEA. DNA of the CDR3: TGCAGCGTTGGGTGGAGGGAGGGCACTGAGGCTTTCTTT. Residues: CSVGWREGTEAFF.

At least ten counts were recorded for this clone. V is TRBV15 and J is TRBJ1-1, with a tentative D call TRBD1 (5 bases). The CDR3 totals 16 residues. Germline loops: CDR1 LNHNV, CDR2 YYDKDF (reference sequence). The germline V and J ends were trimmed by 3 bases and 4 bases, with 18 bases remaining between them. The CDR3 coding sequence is TGTGCCACCAGCAGCCGAGGGGAGGCGTTGGGCACTGAAGCTTTCTTT. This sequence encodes CATSSRGEALGTEAFF.

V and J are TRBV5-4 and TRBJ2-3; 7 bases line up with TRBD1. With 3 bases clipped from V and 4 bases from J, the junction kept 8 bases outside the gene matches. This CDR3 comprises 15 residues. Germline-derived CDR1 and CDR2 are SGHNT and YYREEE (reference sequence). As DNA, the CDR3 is TGTGCCAGCAGCTCGGATACAGGGGTTCCAGATACGCAGTATTTT. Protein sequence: CASSSDTGVPDTQYF.

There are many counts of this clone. CDR3 bases: TGCAGCGTTGAACTAGCGGGGGAGACCTACGAGCAGTACTTC. This gives the protein CSVELAGETYEQYF. The rearrangement joins TRBV29-1 to TRBJ2-7; 10 bases map to TRBD2. V trimming: 2 bases; J trimming: 2 bases; junction bases outside the gene matches: 3. CDR1 is SQVTM and CDR2 is ANQGSEA in the germline V gene. The CDR3 runs 14 residues.

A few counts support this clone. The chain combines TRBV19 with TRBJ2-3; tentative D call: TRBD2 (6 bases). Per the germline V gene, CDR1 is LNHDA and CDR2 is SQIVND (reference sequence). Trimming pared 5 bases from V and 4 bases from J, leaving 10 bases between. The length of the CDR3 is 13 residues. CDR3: CASSRGTADTQYF. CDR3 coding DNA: TGTGCCAGTAGTCGGGGGACGGCAGATACGCAGTATTTT.

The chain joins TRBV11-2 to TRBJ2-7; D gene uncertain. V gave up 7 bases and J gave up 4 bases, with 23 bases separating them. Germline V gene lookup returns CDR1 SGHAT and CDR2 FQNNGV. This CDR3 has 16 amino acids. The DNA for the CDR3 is TGTGCCAGCACCCCCCCTACTGGCAGTGCTAAGTACGAGCAGTACTTC. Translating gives CASTPPTGSAKYEQYF.

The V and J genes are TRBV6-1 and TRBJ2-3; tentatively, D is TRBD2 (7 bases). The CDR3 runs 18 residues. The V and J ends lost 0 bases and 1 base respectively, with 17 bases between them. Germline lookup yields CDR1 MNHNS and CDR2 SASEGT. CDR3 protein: CASSEASGGALGTDTQYF. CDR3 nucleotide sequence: TGTGCCAGCAGTGAAGCTAGTGGGGGGGCTCTCGGCACAGATACGCAGTATTTT.

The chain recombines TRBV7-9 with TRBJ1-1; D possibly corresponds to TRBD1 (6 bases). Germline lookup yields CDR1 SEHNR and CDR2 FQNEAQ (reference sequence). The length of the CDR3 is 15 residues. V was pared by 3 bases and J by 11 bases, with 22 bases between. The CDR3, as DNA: TGTGCCAGCAGCTTTACCAGGACAGCCGCCTTGGGGGCTTTCTTT. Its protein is CASSFTRTAALGAFF.

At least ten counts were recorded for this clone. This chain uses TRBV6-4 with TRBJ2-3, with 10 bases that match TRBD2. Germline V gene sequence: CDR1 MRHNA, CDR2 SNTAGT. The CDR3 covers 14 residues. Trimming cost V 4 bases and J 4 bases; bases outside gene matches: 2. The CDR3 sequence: CASSASGSADTQYF. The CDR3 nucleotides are TGTGCCAGCAGTGCTAGCGGGAGTGCAGATACGCAGTATTTT.

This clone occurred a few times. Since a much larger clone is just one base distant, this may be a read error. The DNA of the CDR3 is TGTGCCAGCAGCTTACCGAGCGTGACGTTCCCAGATACGCAGTATTTT. Protein sequence: CASSLPSVTFPDTQYF. V and J are TRBV11-1 and TRBJ2-3; D remains ambiguous. The CDR3 runs to 16 residues. Deletions cut 2 bases from V and 4 bases from J, with 16 bases between. The germline V gene has CDR1 SGHAT and CDR2 FQDESV (reference sequence).

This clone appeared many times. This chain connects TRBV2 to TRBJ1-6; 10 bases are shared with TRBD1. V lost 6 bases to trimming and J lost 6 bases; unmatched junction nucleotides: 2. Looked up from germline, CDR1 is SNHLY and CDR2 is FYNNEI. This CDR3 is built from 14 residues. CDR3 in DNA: TGTGCCAGCAGCCGGGACAGGGGTAATTCACCCCTCCACTTT. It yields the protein CASSRDRGNSPLHF.

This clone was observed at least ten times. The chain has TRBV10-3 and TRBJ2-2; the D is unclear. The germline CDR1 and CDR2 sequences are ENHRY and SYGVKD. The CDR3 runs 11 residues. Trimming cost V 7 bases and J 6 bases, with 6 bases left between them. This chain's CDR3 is CAIMASGELFF. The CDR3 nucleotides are TGTGCCATCATGGCTTCCGGGGAGCTGTTTTTT.

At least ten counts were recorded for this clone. In DNA form, the CDR3 reads TGCGCCAGCACGTCGGGAGGGACCGGGGAGCTGTTTTTT. The encoded protein is CASTSGGTGELFF. The chain couples TRBV5-1 to TRBJ2-2; 8 nucleotides match TRBD2. The CDR3 runs to 13 residues. V lost 6 bases, J lost 5 bases, and 3 bases stayed unmatched. CDR1 and CDR2 from the germline V gene are SGHRS and YFSETQ.

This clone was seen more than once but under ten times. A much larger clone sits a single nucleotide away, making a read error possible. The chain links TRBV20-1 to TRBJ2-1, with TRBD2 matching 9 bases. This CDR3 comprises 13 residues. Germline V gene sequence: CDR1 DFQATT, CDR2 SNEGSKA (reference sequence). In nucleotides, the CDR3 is TGCAGTTCTAGCGGGAAGTTCCACAATGAGCAGTTCTTC. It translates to CSSSGKFHNEQFF.

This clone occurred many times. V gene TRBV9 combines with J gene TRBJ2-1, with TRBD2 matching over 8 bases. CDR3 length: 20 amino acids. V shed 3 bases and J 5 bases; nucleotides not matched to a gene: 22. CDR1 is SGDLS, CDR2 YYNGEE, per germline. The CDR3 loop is CASSDSHRKTGTRKDNEQFF. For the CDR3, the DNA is TGTGCCAGCAGCGATTCCCACCGAAAGACCGGGACTAGAAAGGACAATGAGCAGTTCTTC. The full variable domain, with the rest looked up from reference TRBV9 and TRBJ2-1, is DSGVTQTPKHLITATGQRVTLRCSPRSGDLSVYWYQQSLDQGLQFLIQYYNGEERAKGNILERFSAQQFPDLHSELNLSSLELGDSALYFCASSDSHRKTGTRKDNEQFFGPGTRLTVL.

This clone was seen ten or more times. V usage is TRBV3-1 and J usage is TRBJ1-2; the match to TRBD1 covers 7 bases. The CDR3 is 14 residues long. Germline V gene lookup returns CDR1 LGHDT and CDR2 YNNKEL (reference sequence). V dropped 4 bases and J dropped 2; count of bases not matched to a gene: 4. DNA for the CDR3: TGTGCCAGCAGCCTACAGGGGTCCAACTATGGCTACACCTTC. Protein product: CASSLQGSNYGYTF. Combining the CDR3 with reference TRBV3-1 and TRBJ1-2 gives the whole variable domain DTAVSQTPKYLVTQMGNDKSIKCEQNLGHDTMYWYKQDSKKFLKIMFSYNNKELIINETVPNRFSPKSPDKAHLNLHINSLELGDSAVYFCASSLQGSNYGYTFGSGTRLTVV.